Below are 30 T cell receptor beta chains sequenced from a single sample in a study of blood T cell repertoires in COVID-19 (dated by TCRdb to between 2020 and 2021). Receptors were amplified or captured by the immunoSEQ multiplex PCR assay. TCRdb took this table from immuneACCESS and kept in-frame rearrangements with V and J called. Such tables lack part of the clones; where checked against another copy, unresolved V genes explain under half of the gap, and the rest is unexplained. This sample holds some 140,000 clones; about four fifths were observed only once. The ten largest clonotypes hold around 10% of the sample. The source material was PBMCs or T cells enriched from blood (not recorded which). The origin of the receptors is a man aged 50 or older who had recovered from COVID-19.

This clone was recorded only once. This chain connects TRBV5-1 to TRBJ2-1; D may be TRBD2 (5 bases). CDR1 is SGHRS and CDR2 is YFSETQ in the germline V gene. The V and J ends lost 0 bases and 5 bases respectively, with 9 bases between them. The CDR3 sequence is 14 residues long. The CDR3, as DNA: TGCGCCAGCAGCTTGGTGCTAGCAAACAATGAGCAGTTCTTC. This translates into CASSLVLANNEQFF.

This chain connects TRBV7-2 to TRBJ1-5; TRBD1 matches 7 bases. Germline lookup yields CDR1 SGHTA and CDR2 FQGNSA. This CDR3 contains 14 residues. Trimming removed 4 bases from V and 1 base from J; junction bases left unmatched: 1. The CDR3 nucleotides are TGTGCCAGCAGCTCGACAGGGAGCAATCAGCCCCAGCATTTT. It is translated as CASSSTGSNQPQHF. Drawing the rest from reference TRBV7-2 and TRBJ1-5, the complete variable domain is GAGVSQSPSNKVTEKGKDVELRCDPISGHTALYWYRQSLGQGLEFLIYFQGNSAPDKSGLPSDRFSAERTGGSVSTLTIQRTQQEDSAVYLCASSSTGSNQPQHFGDGTRLSIL.

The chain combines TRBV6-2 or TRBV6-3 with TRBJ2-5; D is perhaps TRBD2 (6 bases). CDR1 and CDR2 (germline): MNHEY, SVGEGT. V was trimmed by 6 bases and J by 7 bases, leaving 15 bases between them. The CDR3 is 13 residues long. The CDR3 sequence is CASSGSGLGTQYF. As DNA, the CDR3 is TGTGCCAGCAGCGGTAGCGGCCTCGGGACCCAGTACTTC.

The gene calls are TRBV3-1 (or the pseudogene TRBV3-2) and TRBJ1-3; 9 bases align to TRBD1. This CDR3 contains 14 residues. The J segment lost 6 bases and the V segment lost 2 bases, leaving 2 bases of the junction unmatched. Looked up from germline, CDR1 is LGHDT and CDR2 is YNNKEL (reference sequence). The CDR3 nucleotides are TGTGCCAGCAGCCAAACAGGGGGCGTAAACACCATATATTTT. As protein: CASSQTGGVNTIYF.

This CDR3 reads CASSLAGGRNEKLFF. In DNA form, the CDR3 reads TGCGCCAGCAGCTTGGCCGGGGGGCGGAATGAAAAACTGTTTTTT. The chain joins TRBV5-1 to TRBJ1-4, with D maybe TRBD1 (6 bases). Germline V lookup: CDR1 SGHRS, CDR2 YFSETQ. The CDR3 spans 15 residues. V was cut by 0 bases and J by 5 bases, with 11 bases left in between.

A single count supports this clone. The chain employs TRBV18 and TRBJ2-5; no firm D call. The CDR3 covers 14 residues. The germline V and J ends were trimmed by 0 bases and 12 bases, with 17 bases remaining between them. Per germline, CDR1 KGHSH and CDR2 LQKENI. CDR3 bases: TGTGCCAGCTCACCACCCATCGAAGCGCCGCATAAGTACTTC. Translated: CASSPPIEAPHKYF.

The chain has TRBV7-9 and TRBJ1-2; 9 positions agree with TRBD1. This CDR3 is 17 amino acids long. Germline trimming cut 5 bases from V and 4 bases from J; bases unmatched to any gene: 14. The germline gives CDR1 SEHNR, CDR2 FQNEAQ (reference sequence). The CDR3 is CASSPQGGGQGAYGYTF. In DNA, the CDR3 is TGTGCCAGCAGCCCCCAAGGGGGGGGACAGGGTGCCTATGGCTACACCTTC.

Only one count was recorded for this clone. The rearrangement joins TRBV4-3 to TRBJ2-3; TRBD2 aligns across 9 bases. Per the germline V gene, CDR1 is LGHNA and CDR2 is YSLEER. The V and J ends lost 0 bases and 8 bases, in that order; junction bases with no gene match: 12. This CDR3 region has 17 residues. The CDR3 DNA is TGCGCCAGCAGCCAAGATCGAGGCGGGGGGGCCCTGGGTACGCAGTATTTT. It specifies CASSQDRGGGALGTQYF.

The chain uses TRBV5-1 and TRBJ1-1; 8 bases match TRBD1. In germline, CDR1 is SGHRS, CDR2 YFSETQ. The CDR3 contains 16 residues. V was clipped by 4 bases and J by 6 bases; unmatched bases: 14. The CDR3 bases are TGCGCCAGCAGCCCATCGACAGGGGAACGTCGTTCTGAAGCTTTCTTT. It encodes CASSPSTGERRSEAFF.

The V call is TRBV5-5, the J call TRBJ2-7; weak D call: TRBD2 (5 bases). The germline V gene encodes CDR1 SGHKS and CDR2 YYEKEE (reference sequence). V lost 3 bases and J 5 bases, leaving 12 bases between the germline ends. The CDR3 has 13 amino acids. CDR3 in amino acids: CASSWRSADEQYF. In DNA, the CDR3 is TGTGCCAGCAGCTGGAGGTCAGCCGACGAGCAGTACTTC.

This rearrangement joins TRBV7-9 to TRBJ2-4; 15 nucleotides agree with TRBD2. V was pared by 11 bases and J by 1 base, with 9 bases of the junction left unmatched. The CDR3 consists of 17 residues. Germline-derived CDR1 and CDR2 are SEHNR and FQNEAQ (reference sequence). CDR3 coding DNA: TGTGCCGCCGGGACTAGCGGGGGGTCGGGGGCCAAAAACATTCAGTACTTC. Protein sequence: CAAGTSGGSGAKNIQYF.

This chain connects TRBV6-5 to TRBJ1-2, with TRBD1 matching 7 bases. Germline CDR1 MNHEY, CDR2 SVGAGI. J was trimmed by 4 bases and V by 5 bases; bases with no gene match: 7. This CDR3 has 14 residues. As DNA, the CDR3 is TGTGCCAGCAGTCCCGAGGGGGACAGCTATGGCTACACCTTC. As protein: CASSPEGDSYGYTF.

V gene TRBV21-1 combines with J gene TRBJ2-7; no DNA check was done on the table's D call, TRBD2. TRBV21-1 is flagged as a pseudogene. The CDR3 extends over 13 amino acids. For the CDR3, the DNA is TGTGCCAGCAGCTTCCAACTAGTCTACGAGCAGTACTTC. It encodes CASSFQLVYEQYF.

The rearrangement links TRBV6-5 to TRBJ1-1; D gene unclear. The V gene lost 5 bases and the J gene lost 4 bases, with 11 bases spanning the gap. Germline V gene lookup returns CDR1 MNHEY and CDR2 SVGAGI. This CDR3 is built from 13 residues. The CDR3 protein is CASSRGQGTEAFF. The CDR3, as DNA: TGTGCCAGCAGTAGAGGGCAAGGCACTGAAGCTTTCTTT.

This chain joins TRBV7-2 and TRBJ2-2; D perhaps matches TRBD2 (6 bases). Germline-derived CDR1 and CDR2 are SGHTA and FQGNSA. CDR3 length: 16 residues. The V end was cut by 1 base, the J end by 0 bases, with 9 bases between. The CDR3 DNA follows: TGTGCCAGCAGCTTAGGGGGCGGGGCGAACACCGGGGAGCTGTTTTTT. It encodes CASSLGGGANTGELFF.

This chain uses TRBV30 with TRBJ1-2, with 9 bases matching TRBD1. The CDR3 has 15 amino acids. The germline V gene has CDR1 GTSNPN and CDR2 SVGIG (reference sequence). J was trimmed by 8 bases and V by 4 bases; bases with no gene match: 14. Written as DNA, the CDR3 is TGTGCCTGGAAAGGCCGGGCCACAGGGGGCAGGGGCTACACCTTC. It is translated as CAWKGRATGGRGYTF.

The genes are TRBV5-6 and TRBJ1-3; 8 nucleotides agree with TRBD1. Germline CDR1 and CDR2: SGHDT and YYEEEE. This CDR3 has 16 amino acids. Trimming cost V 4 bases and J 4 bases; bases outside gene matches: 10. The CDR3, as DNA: TGTGCCAGCAGCCTGGTAGCCGGGACAGGCGGAAACACCATATATTTT. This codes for CASSLVAGTGGNTIYF.

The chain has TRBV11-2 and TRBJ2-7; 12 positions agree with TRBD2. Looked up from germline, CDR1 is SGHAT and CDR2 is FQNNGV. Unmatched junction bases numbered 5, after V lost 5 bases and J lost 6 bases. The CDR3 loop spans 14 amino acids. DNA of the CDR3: TGTGCCAGCAGCGCCCAGACTAGCGGGGGCGAGCAGTACTTC. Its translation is CASSAQTSGGEQYF. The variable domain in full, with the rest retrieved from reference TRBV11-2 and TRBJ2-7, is EAGVAQSPRYKIIEKRQSVAFWCNPISGHATLYWYQQILGQGPKLLIQFQNNGVVDDSQLPKDRFSAERLKGVDSTLKIQPAKLEDSAVYLCASSAQTSGGEQYFGPGTRLTVT.

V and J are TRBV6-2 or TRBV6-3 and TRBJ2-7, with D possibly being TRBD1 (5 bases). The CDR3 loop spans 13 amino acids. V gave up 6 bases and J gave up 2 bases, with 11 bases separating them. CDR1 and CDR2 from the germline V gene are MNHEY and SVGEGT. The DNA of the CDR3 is TGTGCCAGCAGCTTCGACAGAACCTACGAGCAGTACTTC. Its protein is CASSFDRTYEQYF.

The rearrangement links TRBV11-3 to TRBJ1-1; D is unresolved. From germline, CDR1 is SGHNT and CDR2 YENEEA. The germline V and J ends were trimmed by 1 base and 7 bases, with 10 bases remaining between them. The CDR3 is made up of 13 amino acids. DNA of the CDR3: TGTGCCAGCAGCTTAGGTCCCCTACGTGAAGCTTTCTTT. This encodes CASSLGPLREAFF.

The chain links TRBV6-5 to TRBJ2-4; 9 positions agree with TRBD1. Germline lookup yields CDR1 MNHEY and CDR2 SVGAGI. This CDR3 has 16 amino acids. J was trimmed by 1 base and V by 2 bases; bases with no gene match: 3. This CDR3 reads CASSYGTGMAKNIQYF. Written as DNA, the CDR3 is TGTGCCAGCAGTTACGGGACAGGGATGGCCAAAAACATTCAGTACTTC.

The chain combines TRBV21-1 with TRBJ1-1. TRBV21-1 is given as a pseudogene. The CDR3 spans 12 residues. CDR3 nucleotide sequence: TGTGCCATGGCGGGTTACCGTTCTACCGCTTTCTTT. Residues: CAMAGYRSTAFF.

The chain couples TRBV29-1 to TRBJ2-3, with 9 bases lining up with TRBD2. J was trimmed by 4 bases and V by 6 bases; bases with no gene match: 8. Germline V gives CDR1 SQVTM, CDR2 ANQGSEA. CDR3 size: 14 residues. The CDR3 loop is CSVLSGGGADTQYF. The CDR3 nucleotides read TGCAGCGTACTTAGCGGGGGAGGGGCAGATACGCAGTATTTT.

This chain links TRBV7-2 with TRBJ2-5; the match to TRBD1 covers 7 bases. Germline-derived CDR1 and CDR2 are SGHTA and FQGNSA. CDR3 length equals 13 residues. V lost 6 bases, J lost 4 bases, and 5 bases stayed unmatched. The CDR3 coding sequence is TGTGCCAGCAGAAGACAGGGTTCAGAGACCCAGTACTTC. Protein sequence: CASRRQGSETQYF.

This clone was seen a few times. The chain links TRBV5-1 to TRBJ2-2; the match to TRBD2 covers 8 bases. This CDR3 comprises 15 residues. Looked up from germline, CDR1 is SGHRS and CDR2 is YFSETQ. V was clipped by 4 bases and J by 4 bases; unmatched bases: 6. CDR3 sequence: CASSPGGAGTGELFF. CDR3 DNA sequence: TGCGCCAGCAGCCCGGGGGGGGCAGGCACCGGGGAGCTGTTTTTT.

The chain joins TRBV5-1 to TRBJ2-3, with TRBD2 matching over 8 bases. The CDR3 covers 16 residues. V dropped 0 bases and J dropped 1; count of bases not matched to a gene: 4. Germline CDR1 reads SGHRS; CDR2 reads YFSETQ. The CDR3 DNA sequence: TGCGCCAGCAGCTTGGAGGGGCGGGGGGGCACAGATACGCAGTATTTT. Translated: CASSLEGRGGTDTQYF.

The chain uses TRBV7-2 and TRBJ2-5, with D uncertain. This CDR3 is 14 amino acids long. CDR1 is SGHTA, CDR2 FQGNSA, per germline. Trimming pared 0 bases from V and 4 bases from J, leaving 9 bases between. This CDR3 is CASSLALAPETQYF. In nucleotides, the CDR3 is TGTGCCAGCAGCTTAGCTCTGGCTCCAGAGACCCAGTACTTC.

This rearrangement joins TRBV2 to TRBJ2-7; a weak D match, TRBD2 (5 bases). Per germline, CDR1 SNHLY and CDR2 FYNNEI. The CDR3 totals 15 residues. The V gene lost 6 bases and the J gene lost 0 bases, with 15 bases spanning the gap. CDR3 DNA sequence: TGTGCCAGCAGGGCCCTAGCTCACGACTCCTACGAGCAGTACTTC. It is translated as CASRALAHDSYEQYF.

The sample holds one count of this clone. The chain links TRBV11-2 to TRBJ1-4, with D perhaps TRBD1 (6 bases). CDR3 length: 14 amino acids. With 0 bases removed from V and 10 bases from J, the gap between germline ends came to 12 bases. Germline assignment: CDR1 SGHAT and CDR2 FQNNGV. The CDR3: CASSLDQGRGKLFF. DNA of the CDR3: TGTGCCAGCAGCTTAGATCAGGGGAGGGGAAAACTGTTTTTT.

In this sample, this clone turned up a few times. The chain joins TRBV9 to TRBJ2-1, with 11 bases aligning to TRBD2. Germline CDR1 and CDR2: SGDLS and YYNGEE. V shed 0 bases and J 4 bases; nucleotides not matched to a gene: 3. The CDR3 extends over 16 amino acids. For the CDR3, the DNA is TGTGCCAGCAGCGTAGCTGGGACTAGCGGTTACAATGAGCAGTTCTTC. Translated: CASSVAGTSGYNEQFF.